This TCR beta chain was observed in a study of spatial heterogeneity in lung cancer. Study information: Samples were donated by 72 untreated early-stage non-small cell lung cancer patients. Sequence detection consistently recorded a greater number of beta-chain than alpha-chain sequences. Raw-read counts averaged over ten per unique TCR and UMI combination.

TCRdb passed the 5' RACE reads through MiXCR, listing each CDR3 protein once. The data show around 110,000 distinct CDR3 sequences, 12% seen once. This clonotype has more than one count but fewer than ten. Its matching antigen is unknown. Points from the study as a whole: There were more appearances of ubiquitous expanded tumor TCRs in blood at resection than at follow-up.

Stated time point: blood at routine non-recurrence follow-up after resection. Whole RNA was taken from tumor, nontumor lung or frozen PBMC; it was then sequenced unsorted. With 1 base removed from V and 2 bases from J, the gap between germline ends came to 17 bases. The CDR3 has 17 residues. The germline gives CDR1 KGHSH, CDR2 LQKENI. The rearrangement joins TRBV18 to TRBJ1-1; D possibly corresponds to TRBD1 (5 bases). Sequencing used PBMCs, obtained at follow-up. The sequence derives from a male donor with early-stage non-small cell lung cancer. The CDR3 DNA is TGTGCCAGCTCACCACTGGCGGGGCATGGGGCCAACACTGAAGCTTTCTTT. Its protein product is CASSPLAGHGANTEAFF.